The 15 T cell receptor beta chains below come from one sample, sequenced in a study of T cell responses to AZD1222 COVID-19 vaccine. This table comes from immunoSEQ multiplex PCR, and its TCRdb copy is limited to in-frame clones, with some not included. The table includes some 140,000 clones, 80% to 90% detected once. The starting material was peripheral blood, obtained 28 days after the second AZD1222 dose. The receptors derive from an adult who received the AZD1222 COVID-19 vaccine.

J is TRBJ1-2 and V is TRBV9; D call uncertain. V was clipped by 0 bases and J by 2 bases, with 14 bases between them. The CDR3 is 16 amino acids. Per the germline V gene, CDR1 is SGDLS and CDR2 is YYNGEE. This CDR3 is CASSVDITSTNYGYTF. The CDR3 DNA follows: TGTGCCAGCAGCGTAGACATCACTTCAACCAACTATGGCTACACCTTC. The entire variable domain, with the rest obtained from reference TRBV9 and TRBJ1-2, is as follows: DSGVTQTPKHLITATGQRVTLRCSPRSGDLSVYWYQQSLDQGLQFLIQYYNGEERAKGNILERFSAQQFPDLHSELNLSSLELGDSALYFCASSVDITSTNYGYTFGSGTRLTVV.

This clone has just a few counts. The chain joins TRBV2 to TRBJ2-2; D remains ambiguous. Trimming pared 6 bases from V and 6 bases from J, leaving 11 bases between. The CDR3 runs 13 residues. Germline values: CDR1 SNHLY, CDR2 FYNNEI. For the CDR3, the DNA is TGTGCCAGCAGGGATACTACGGCCGGGGAGCTGTTTTTT. It specifies CASRDTTAGELFF.

The chain joins TRBV7-6 to TRBJ2-5; possible D gene TRBD1, 6 bases. The CDR3 covers 15 residues. Trimming cost V 2 bases and J 1 base, with 11 bases left between them. Germline-derived CDR1 and CDR2 are SGHVS and FNYEAQ. CDR3 sequence: CASSLRVGAQETQYF. DNA for the CDR3: TGTGCCAGCAGCTTACGGGTGGGGGCCCAAGAGACCCAGTACTTC.

V usage is TRBV6-6 and J usage is TRBJ2-7, with 16 nucleotides matching TRBD2. V shed 0 bases, J shed 6 bases, and the junction held 2 bases outside the gene matches. The CDR3 loop spans 16 amino acids. Per germline, CDR1 MNHNY and CDR2 SVGAGI (reference sequence). The CDR3 bases are TGTGCCAGCAGTTACTCAGGGACTAGCGGGAGGGGCGAGCAGTACTTC. This sequence encodes CASSYSGTSGRGEQYF.

The chain recombines TRBV7-2 with TRBJ2-7; 8 bases line up with TRBD1. The length of the CDR3 is 15 residues. The V gene's germline CDR1 is SGHTA and CDR2 FQGNSA. Trimming took 4 bases from V and 4 from J; bases not matched to a gene: 9. CDR3 sequence: CASSSVDRVIYEQYF. CDR3 DNA sequence: TGTGCCAGCAGCTCCGTGGACAGGGTTATTTACGAGCAGTACTTC.

The chain joins TRBV3-1 (or the pseudogene TRBV3-2) to TRBJ1-6; D is perhaps TRBD1 (6 bases). The germline V and J ends were trimmed by 4 bases and 8 bases, with 12 bases remaining between them. This CDR3 region has 14 residues. Germline CDR1 reads LGHDT; CDR2 reads YNNKEL (reference sequence). The CDR3: CASSLQGIDSPLHF. CDR3 coding DNA: TGTGCCAGCAGCCTTCAGGGGATTGATTCACCCCTCCACTTT.

The V gene is TRBV5-1, the J gene TRBJ2-2, with D perhaps being TRBD1 or TRBD2 (6 bases each). CDR3 length equals 16 residues. V gave up 6 bases and J gave up 0 bases, with 15 bases separating them. CDR1 is SGHRS, CDR2 YFSETQ, per germline. CDR3 in amino acids: CASTSGAGTNTGELFF. The CDR3 DNA sequence: TGCGCCAGCACTTCGGGGGCAGGGACGAACACCGGGGAGCTGTTTTTT.

The rearrangement uses TRBV19 and TRBJ1-1; D not certain. This CDR3 region has 15 residues. CDR1 is LNHDA, CDR2 SQIVND, per germline (reference sequence). The V end was cut by 4 bases, the J end by 3 bases, with 15 bases between. The CDR3 reads CASSTRTTEDTEAFF. CDR3 DNA: TGTGCCAGTAGTACCCGGACGACGGAGGACACTGAAGCTTTCTTT.

The rearrangement joins TRBV5-1 to TRBJ1-5; TRBD1 matches at 9 bases. CDR1 is SGHRS, CDR2 YFSETQ, per germline. The CDR3 covers 15 residues. The V gene end was trimmed by 0 bases and the J gene end by 6 bases; junction bases not matched to a gene: 4. CDR3: CASSLEGQGGQPQHF. The CDR3 DNA sequence: TGCGCCAGCAGCTTGGAGGGACAGGGAGGTCAGCCCCAGCATTTT.

This clone turned up a few times. The chain combines TRBV27 with TRBJ1-6, with no clear D. Per germline, CDR1 MNHEY and CDR2 SMNVEV (reference sequence). V was clipped by 5 bases and J by 10 bases, with 18 bases between them. This CDR3 is 15 amino acids long. The CDR3 here is CASSGHLGAGSPLHF. The CDR3 DNA reads as TGTGCCAGCAGTGGTCACTTAGGCGCGGGGTCACCCCTCCACTTT.

V is TRBV5-1 and J is TRBJ2-5, with 7 positions matching TRBD2. Looked up from germline, CDR1 is SGHRS and CDR2 is YFSETQ. V trimming: 3 bases; J trimming: 3 bases; junction bases outside the gene matches: 2. The CDR3 has 13 amino acids. CDR3 protein: CASSSLAEETQYF. DNA for the CDR3: TGCGCCAGCAGCTCGCTAGCGGAAGAGACCCAGTACTTC. The full variable domain, completed using reference TRBV5-1 and TRBJ2-5, is KAGVTQTPRYLIKTRGQQVTLSCSPISGHRSVSWYQQTPGQGLQFLFEYFSETQRNKGNFPGRFSGRQFSNSRSEMNVSTLELGDSALYLCASSSLAEETQYFGPGTRLLVL.

This chain uses TRBV19 with TRBJ1-6; D not resolved. Per the germline V gene, CDR1 is LNHDA and CDR2 is SQIVND (reference sequence). The CDR3 contains 14 residues. Deletions cut 6 bases from V and 8 bases from J, with 14 bases between. CDR3 in amino acids: CASRTTGEDSPLHF. CDR3 nucleotides: TGTGCCAGTAGGACTACTGGGGAGGATTCACCCCTCCACTTT.

The chain uses TRBV3-1 (or the pseudogene TRBV3-2) and TRBJ1-1; D remains ambiguous. The CDR3 length is 13 residues. The germline CDR1 and CDR2 sequences are LGHDT and YNNKEL (reference sequence). Trimming removed 1 base at V and 1 base at J, with 4 bases between. The CDR3 DNA reads TGTGCCAGCAGCCAAGGGCCGAACACTGAAGCTTTCTTT. It yields the protein CASSQGPNTEAFF.

This clone was recorded at least ten times. The J gene is TRBJ2-5, the V gene TRBV27, with a tentative D call TRBD2 (5 bases). Germline lookup yields CDR1 MNHEY and CDR2 SMNVEV (reference sequence). V gave up 2 bases and J gave up 7 bases, with 8 bases separating them. CDR3 size: 12 residues. The CDR3 loop reads CASSLLSGTQYF. CDR3 sequence (DNA): TGTGCCAGCAGTTTACTGAGCGGGACCCAGTACTTC.

The chain recombines TRBV29-1 with TRBJ1-2; D not certain. V was trimmed by 7 bases and J by 4 bases, leaving 19 bases between them. The germline CDR1 and CDR2 sequences are SQVTM and ANQGSEA. The CDR3 covers 14 residues. As DNA, the CDR3 is TGCAGCGCTAACTCAAATTCAGTCGTCTATGGCTACACCTTC. This encodes CSANSNSVVYGYTF. The full variable domain, its missing parts supplied by reference TRBV29-1 and TRBJ1-2, is SAVISQKPSRDICQRGTSLTIQCQVDSQVTMMFWYRQQPGQSLTLIATANQGSEATYESGFVIDKFPISRPNLTFSTLTVSNMSPEDSSIYLCSANSNSVVYGYTFGSGTRLTVV.